A single sample is the source of the 25 T cell receptor beta chains below, sequenced in a study of T cell clonality in common variable immunodeficiency. Clones were sequenced by immunoSEQ multiplex PCR, and TCRdb holds only the in-frame ones, with some missing. The sample includes some 60,000 clones, none of them occurring once. Material for sequencing was peripheral blood mononuclear cells. The receptors come from a person aged 18-69 years in good health.

This clone was observed many times. The read falls 3 residues short of the CDR3 end, and the missing part is taken from the germline J gene. The chain links TRBV20-1 to TRBJ1-6; maybe TRBD1 (5 bases). CDR3 length: 14 amino acids. Germline CDR1 reads DFQATT; CDR2 reads SNEGSKA (reference sequence). Trimming took off 6 bases at V and 7 bases at J, with 16 bases between the two ends. CDR3 DNA, as far as it was read: TGCAGTGCCCGATCTCCCGGGGGGAATTCACCC. Translated: CSARSPGGNSP. The full CDR3 protein is CSARSPGGNSPLHF.

This clone was seen repeatedly, ten times or more. The CDR3 goes on 3 residues after the read ends, and that part is filled in from the germline J gene. The chain has TRBV6-1 and TRBJ2-1, with 14 bases identical to TRBD2. V lost 4 bases and J lost 8; bases outside the gene matches: 4. Germline values: CDR1 MNHNS, CDR2 SASEGT. The CDR3 loop spans 15 amino acids. The CDR3 loop reads CASSAGLAGADEQFF. The CDR3 bases that were read are TGTGCCAGCAGTGCGGGACTAGCGGGAGCTGATGAG.

This clone has at least ten counts. CDR3 bases read: TGTGCCACCCAAATCGGACTAGCGGGCACAGATACG. Its translation: CATQIGLAGTDT. The CDR3, in full, reads CATQIGLAGTDTQYF. The V and J genes are TRBV2 and TRBJ2-3, with 10 bases that match TRBD2. The CDR3 end is not reached by the read, which stops 3 residues before it; the germline J gene fills it in. Germline assignment: CDR1 SNHLY and CDR2 FYNNEI. V lost 10 bases, J lost 1 base, and 8 bases stayed unmatched. The CDR3 runs 15 residues.

This clone has a handful of counts. The CDR3 extends 3 residues past the end of the read, so its final part is completed from the germline J gene. This chain joins TRBV20-1 and TRBJ2-1, with D maybe TRBD2 (5 bases). This CDR3 is built from 11 residues. V shed 4 bases and J shed 9 bases, with 10 bases lying between them. Looked up from germline, CDR1 is DFQATT and CDR2 is SNEGSKA (reference sequence). The CDR3 protein is CSATPAGEQFF. The DNA read from the CDR3 is TGCAGTGCTACCCCTGCGGGTGAG.

This clone has at least ten counts. The CDR3 end is not reached by the read, which stops 3 residues before it; the germline J gene fills it in. V gene TRBV30 combines with J gene TRBJ2-2, with TRBD1 matching 8 bases. V shed 5 bases and J 7 bases; nucleotides not matched to a gene: 9. The V gene's germline CDR1 is GTSNPN and CDR2 SVGIG (reference sequence). The CDR3 loop spans 14 amino acids. The chain's CDR3 is CAWVRQGAIGELFF. The CDR3 bases that were read are TGTGCCTGGGTCCGGCAGGGGGCTATCGGGGAG.

Ten or more counts support this clone. The CDR3 region is CSARDGNQPQHF. The sequenced part of the CDR3 DNA is TGCAGTGCTAGAGACGGCAATCAGCCC. The chain recombines TRBV20-1 with TRBJ1-5; D unclear. Sequencing ends 3 residues short of the CDR3 end; the germline J gene provides the rest. The CDR3 is 12 residues long. V was cut by 0 bases and J by 2 bases, with 2 bases left in between. The germline V gene encodes CDR1 DFQATT and CDR2 SNEGSKA (reference sequence).

This clone was picked up many times. The CDR3 end is not reached by the read, which stops 3 residues before it; the germline J gene fills it in. The J gene is TRBJ2-1, the V gene TRBV28, with 8 bases aligning to TRBD2. The CDR3 is 15 amino acids. V lost 8 bases to trimming and J lost 7 bases; unmatched junction nucleotides: 13. Germline V lookup: CDR1 MDHEN, CDR2 SYDVKM. The CDR3 protein is CASSSGAGARNEQFF. CDR3 bases read: TGTGCCAGCTCCTCAGGAGCGGGAGCCAGAAATGAG.

This clone was found many times. CDR3: CASRPAGVASTRGPQHF. The CDR3 bases that were read are TGCGCCAGCAGGCCCGCAGGGGTGGCCTCGACCAGGGGGCCC. The chain uses TRBV23-1 and TRBJ1-5; possibly TRBD1 for D (6 bases). The read falls 3 residues short of the CDR3 end, and the missing part is taken from the germline J gene. TRBV23-1 is sorted into the ORF group, with uncertain function. Deletions cut 6 bases from V and 9 bases from J, with 27 bases between. This CDR3 has 17 residues.

This clone was found many times. The sequence runs out 3 residues before the end of the CDR3; the remainder is reconstructed from the germline J gene. V is TRBV7-8 and J is TRBJ2-1; 14 nucleotides match TRBD2. Germline V gene sequence: CDR1 SGHVS, CDR2 FQNEAQ. Trimming at V came to 3 bases and at J to 8 bases, leaving 3 bases not matched to a gene. The CDR3 extends over 15 amino acids. CDR3 residues: CASSFGLAGGYEQFF. The part of the CDR3 DNA that was read is TGTGCCAGCAGCTTTGGACTAGCGGGAGGCTATGAG. The full variable domain, rest sourced from reference TRBV7-8 and TRBJ2-1, is GAGVSQSPRYKVAKRGQDVALRCDPISGHVSLFWYQQALGQGPEFLTYFQNEAQLDKSGLPSDRFFAERPEGSVSTLKIQRTQQEDSAVYLCASSFGLAGGYEQFFGPGTRLTVL.

The table lists this clone with many counts. The read ends 3 residues early relative to the CDR3; the germline J gene fills the gap. V is TRBV29-1 and J is TRBJ2-1, with 9 bases matching TRBD2. After removal of 0 bases from V and 6 bases from J, the junction contained 6 bases not matched to a gene. Germline V gives CDR1 SQVTM, CDR2 ANQGSEA. The CDR3 spans 15 residues. Here the CDR3 reads CSVEDLSSGTNEQFF. The CDR3 bases that were read are TGCAGCGTTGAAGATTTGTCTAGCGGGACCAATGAG.

This clone has ten or more counts. The read terminates 3 residues ahead of where the CDR3 ends, so the germline J gene completes it. V gene TRBV18 combines with J gene TRBJ1-4; TRBD1 matches at 9 bases. Trimming took 5 bases from V and 7 from J; bases not matched to a gene: 11. The CDR3 contains 16 residues. Per the germline V gene, CDR1 is KGHSH and CDR2 is LQKENI. CDR3 region: CASSTETGTGREKLFF. The CDR3 DNA, read in part, is TGTGCCAGCTCAACCGAAACCGGGACAGGGCGTGAAAAA.

This clone was picked up many times. Read sequence stops 3 residues before the CDR3 end, and the germline J gene provides the missing end. The chain joins TRBV20-1 to TRBJ2-1; 10 bases align to TRBD2. CDR1 DFQATT and CDR2 SNEGSKA come from the germline V gene (reference sequence). Trimming removed 3 bases from V and 9 bases from J; junction bases left unmatched: 8. This CDR3 has 14 residues. CDR3 loop: CSASASGRAGEQFF. CDR3 DNA (partial): TGCAGTGCTAGTGCCAGCGGGAGGGCCGGTGAG.

Many counts were recorded for this clone. The CDR3 end is not reached by the read, which stops 3 residues before it; the germline J gene fills it in. J is TRBJ2-5 and V is TRBV5-4, with D perhaps matching TRBD2 (6 bases). Germline lookup yields CDR1 SGHNT and CDR2 YYREEE (reference sequence). The V end was cut by 4 bases, the J end by 5 bases, with 21 bases between. The CDR3 spans 16 residues. The covered CDR3 bases are TGTGCCAGCAGCCTGGAATATGGGGGGAGTAGGGAGACC. Translation gives CASSLEYGGSRET. The entire CDR3 protein is CASSLEYGGSRETQYF.

In this sample, this clone turned up many times. With the read ending 3 residues before the CDR3 end, the germline J gene is used to fill in that end. The chain carries TRBV4-1 and TRBJ1-2, with no clear D. V dropped 0 bases and J dropped 6 bases, with 17 bases sitting between them. The germline V gene has CDR1 MGHRA and CDR2 YSYEKL. The CDR3 extends over 16 amino acids. CDR3 in amino acids: CASSQDPSEGPNGYTF. The part of the CDR3 DNA that was read is TGCGCCAGCAGCCAAGATCCCTCGGAGGGTCCCAATGGC.

This clone has ten or more counts. The sequenced fragment ends 3 residues before the CDR3 boundary, so the rest is inferred from the germline J gene. This chain joins TRBV5-6 and TRBJ1-6; the match to TRBD1 covers 7 bases. Per germline, CDR1 SGHDT and CDR2 YYEEEE. V was pared by 4 bases and J by 11 bases, with 9 bases of the junction left unmatched. CDR3 length: 14 amino acids. The CDR3 loop reads CASSVQQGKAPLHF. CDR3 DNA, as far as it was read: TGTGCCAGCAGCGTTCAACAGGGGAAGGCACCC.

The sample holds many counts of this clone. Read coverage stops 3 residues before the CDR3 terminus; the germline J gene supplies the remainder. The V call is TRBV5-6, the J call TRBJ2-1; TRBD2 aligns across 7 bases. The trim removed 5 bases at V and 5 bases at J, leaving 10 bases unmatched. The V gene's germline CDR1 is SGHDT and CDR2 YYEEEE. This CDR3 is built from 15 residues. The CDR3 region is CASSPPSGNHNEQFF. The CDR3 DNA, read in part, is TGTGCCAGCAGTCCCCCGAGCGGGAACCACAATGAG.

The sample holds many counts of this clone. The read finishes 3 residues shy of the CDR3 end, and the germline J gene is used to complete it. The V call is TRBV19, the J call TRBJ2-1; D is unclear. Trimming removed 5 bases at V and 5 bases at J, with 10 bases between. The CDR3 sequence is 13 residues long. Germline CDR1 is LNHDA and CDR2 is SQIVND (reference sequence). Here the CDR3 reads CASSPPKNNEQFF. The CDR3 DNA, read in part, is TGTGCCAGTAGTCCCCCTAAAAACAATGAG.

In this sample, this clone turned up a few times. The CDR3 end lies 3 residues beyond the end of the read and is filled in from the germline J gene. J is TRBJ1-2 and V is TRBV7-9; D perhaps matches TRBD1 (6 bases). Germline lookup yields CDR1 SEHNR and CDR2 FQNEAQ (reference sequence). The CDR3 is made up of 12 amino acids. The DNA read from the CDR3 is TGTGCCAGCAGCTTAGCGCAGGGGAGC. Translation gives CASSLAQGS. The full CDR3 is CASSLAQGSYTF.

This clone was detected ten times or more. The CDR3 end lies 3 residues beyond the end of the read and is filled in from the germline J gene. The chain couples TRBV7-9 to TRBJ2-3, with TRBD2 identical over 8 bases. With 5 bases clipped from V and 3 bases from J, the junction kept 4 bases outside the gene matches. Germline V gives CDR1 SEHNR, CDR2 FQNEAQ (reference sequence). This CDR3 spans 14 amino acids. CDR3 loop: CASSQGLGTDTQYF. The sequenced part of the CDR3 DNA is TGTGCCAGCAGCCAGGGACTAGGAACAGATACG.

This clone was counted ten times or more. The observed sequence ends 3 residues before the CDR3 terminus, with the missing tail filled in from the germline J gene. The chain has TRBV20-1 and TRBJ2-3, with 11 bases that match TRBD2. Germline assignment: CDR1 DFQATT and CDR2 SNEGSKA (reference sequence). The CDR3 runs 15 residues. Unmatched junction bases numbered 3, after V lost 2 bases and J lost 2 bases. Incomplete CDR3 DNA: TGCAGTGCTAGACTACTAGCGGGGGTCACAGATACG. This codes for CSARLLAGVTDT. The CDR3 reads in full as CSARLLAGVTDTQYF.

This clone was found many times. The CDR3 end lies 3 residues beyond the end of the read and is filled in from the germline J gene. This sequence joins TRBV30 and TRBJ1-4, with 8 bases matching TRBD1. V lost 3 bases, J lost 7 bases, and 4 bases stayed unmatched. CDR1 and CDR2 from the germline V gene are GTSNPN and SVGIG (reference sequence). The CDR3 covers 13 residues. CDR3 region: CAWSPGTGEKLFF. The CDR3 DNA, read in part, is TGTGCCTGGAGCCCCGGGACAGGTGAAAAA.

This clone showed up many times. The read comes to an end 3 residues before the CDR3 does, leaving the germline J gene to fill in the end. The gene calls are TRBV5-4 and TRBJ2-3; 7 nucleotides line up with TRBD2. Germline-derived CDR1 and CDR2 are SGHNT and YYREEE (reference sequence). V lost 0 bases to trimming and J lost 1 base; unmatched junction nucleotides: 2. The CDR3 totals 15 residues. The CDR3 DNA, read in part, is TGTGCCAGCAGCTTGGGGCGGGAGCGCACAGATACG. This translates into CASSLGRERTDT. The full CDR3 is CASSLGRERTDTQYF.

This clone was picked up many times. The DNA ends 3 residues before the CDR3 does, and the rest of the CDR3 is filled in from the germline J gene. The chain links TRBV11-2 to TRBJ2-3, with a tentative D call TRBD2 (6 bases). Germline V lookup: CDR1 SGHAT, CDR2 FQNNGV. This CDR3 comprises 15 residues. Trimming stripped 1 base from V and 3 bases from J, with 11 bases between. The covered CDR3 bases are TGTGCCAGCAGCTTAGGCTATGGAGGGACAGATACG. Its protein product is CASSLGYGGTDT. The whole CDR3 protein reads CASSLGYGGTDTQYF.

This clone was observed at least ten times. The read comes to an end 3 residues before the CDR3 does, leaving the germline J gene to fill in the end. The chain links TRBV19 to TRBJ2-1; D unclear. With 4 bases removed from V and 3 bases from J, the gap between germline ends came to 13 bases. Germline-derived CDR1 and CDR2 are LNHDA and SQIVND (reference sequence). The CDR3 has 15 amino acids. The CDR3 sequence is CASSKVGTDYNEQFF. The part of the CDR3 DNA that was read is TGTGCCAGTAGTAAGGTTGGCACAGACTACAATGAG. The full variable domain, in which reference TRBV19 and TRBJ2-1 provide the parts outside the CDR3, is DGGITQSPKYLFRKEGQNVTLSCEQNLNHDAMYWYRQDPGQGLRLIYYSQIVNDFQKGDIAEGYSVSREKKESFPLTVTSAQKNPTAFYLCASSKVGTDYNEQFFGPGTRLTVL.

This clone occurred many times. Coverage ceases 3 residues before the CDR3 finishes, and the germline J gene fills in the end. This sequence joins TRBV30 and TRBJ2-7, with 9 bases fitting TRBD1. V was pared by 1 base and J by 5 bases, with 6 bases of the junction left unmatched. The CDR3 loop spans 14 amino acids. Per the germline V gene, CDR1 is GTSNPN and CDR2 is SVGIG (reference sequence). Here the CDR3 reads CAWSAGQGLDEQYF. CDR3 bases read: TGTGCCTGGAGTGCGGGACAGGGTCTGGACGAG.